This entry lists 29 T cell receptor beta chains sequenced from one sample in a study of T cell changes during pregnancy in multiple sclerosis. Measured with immunoSEQ multiplex PCR; TCRdb has only the in-frame clones, and not every one. The sample records roughly 100,000 clones, 91% being singletons. The sample was peripheral blood, taken after pregnancy. These receptors all stem from a female donor in good health, enrolled as a control in a pregnancy study.

The J gene is TRBJ2-5, the V gene TRBV6-6; D gene uncertain. From germline, CDR1 is MNHNY and CDR2 SVGAGI (reference sequence). The V gene lost 5 bases and the J gene lost 2 bases, with 6 bases spanning the gap. The CDR3 is 12 residues long. CDR3 DNA sequence: TGTGCCAGCAGTCCCACACAAGAGACCCAGTACTTC. It is translated as CASSPTQETQYF.

The chain links TRBV7-8 to TRBJ2-1, with D maybe TRBD1 (5 bases). V lost 0 bases to trimming and J lost 9 bases, with 6 bases between them. The CDR3 has 12 residues. CDR1 SGHVS and CDR2 FQNEAQ come from the germline V gene. The CDR3 nucleotides are TGTGCCAGCAGCTTAGCTGGGGCTGAGCAGTTCTTC. Amino acid sequence: CASSLAGAEQFF.

This rearrangement joins TRBV5-7 to TRBJ2-4; the D gene is possibly TRBD1 (5 bases). TRBV5-7 is annotated as an ORF whose role is uncertain. Trimming shortened V by 6 bases and J by 0 bases, and 19 bases separated the two germline ends. The CDR3 runs to 17 residues. CDR3 protein: CASTTDSNLLAKNIQYF. The CDR3 bases are TGTGCCAGCACCACAGACAGCAACCTATTAGCCAAAAACATTCAGTACTTC.

The chain uses TRBV10-3 and TRBJ1-5; D gene unclear. V was clipped by 2 bases and J by 4 bases, with 12 bases between them. The CDR3 covers 15 residues. The germline V gene has CDR1 ENHRY and CDR2 SYGVKD. The CDR3 loop reads CAISEVGEANQPQHF. Written as DNA, the CDR3 is TGTGCCATCAGTGAGGTTGGGGAGGCAAATCAGCCCCAGCATTTT.

This chain connects TRBV7-3 to TRBJ2-1, with a possible D match to TRBD1 (5 bases). Looked up from germline, CDR1 is SGHTA and CDR2 is FQGTGA. V lost 5 bases to trimming and J lost 0 bases, with 17 bases between them. The CDR3 covers 17 residues. The CDR3 here is CASSPTLGPSSYNEQFF. The CDR3 DNA reads TGTGCCAGCAGCCCAACCTTGGGGCCCAGCTCCTACAATGAGCAGTTCTTC.

The chain joins TRBV6-6 to TRBJ1-6; 9 bases line up with TRBD1. Unmatched junction bases numbered 2, after V lost 0 bases and J lost 11 bases. This CDR3 region has 14 residues. Germline CDR1 MNHNY, CDR2 SVGAGI (reference sequence). The CDR3 is CASSYSGTGPPLHF. The CDR3 DNA reads as TGTGCCAGCAGTTACTCTGGGACAGGGCCACCCCTCCACTTT.

This rearrangement joins TRBV5-1 to TRBJ2-3, with 16 bases aligning to TRBD2. The CDR3 contains 16 residues. In germline, CDR1 is SGHRS, CDR2 YFSETQ. The junction had 5 bases not matched to a gene; V was cut back by 4 bases and J by 6 bases. The DNA for the CDR3 is TGCGCCAGCAGCCGAGGGACTAGCGGGGGGGTGGATACGCAGTATTTT. It codes for CASSRGTSGGVDTQYF. Based on the CDR3 plus reference TRBV5-1 and TRBJ2-3, the full variable domain is KAGVTQTPRYLIKTRGQQVTLSCSPISGHRSVSWYQQTPGQGLQFLFEYFSETQRNKGNFPGRFSGRQFSNSRSEMNVSTLELGDSALYLCASSRGTSGGVDTQYFGPGTRLTVL.

V gene TRBV6-6 combines with J gene TRBJ2-7; TRBD2 agrees at 7 bases. Germline V gene data show CDR1 as MNHNY and CDR2 as SVGAGI (reference sequence). CDR3 length equals 13 residues. After removal of 8 bases from V and 2 bases from J, the junction contained 6 bases not matched to a gene. The CDR3 region is CASVGGLTYEQYF. The CDR3 coding sequence is TGTGCCAGCGTGGGGGGGTTGACCTACGAGCAGTACTTC.

V gene TRBV7-2 combines with J gene TRBJ1-2; possibly TRBD1 for D (5 bases). V was pared by 6 bases and J by 3 bases, with 17 bases between. Per the germline V gene, CDR1 is SGHTA and CDR2 is FQGNSA. The CDR3 extends over 15 amino acids. The CDR3 is CASRQSGTLDYGYTF. DNA of the CDR3: TGTGCCAGCAGACAAAGCGGGACCCTCGACTATGGCTACACCTTC.

The rearrangement joins TRBV5-5 to TRBJ1-2; 9 bases match TRBD1. The CDR3 contains 15 residues. Germline CDR1 and CDR2: SGHKS and YYEKEE (reference sequence). The V segment lost 4 bases and the J segment 3 bases; nucleotides outside the gene matches: 7. CDR3 in DNA: TGTGCCAGCAGCATCCGGGACAGGGAGCACTATGGCTACACCTTC. Translating it yields CASSIRDREHYGYTF.

The rearrangement joins TRBV7-2 to TRBJ2-1, with 8 positions matching TRBD2. The junction had 8 bases not matched to a gene; V was cut back by 1 base and J by 3 bases. There are 17 residues in the CDR3. Germline CDR1 reads SGHTA; CDR2 reads FQGNSA. CDR3 protein: CASSLGRGGGFYNEQFF. The CDR3 DNA reads as TGTGCCAGCAGCTTAGGACGAGGCGGGGGGTTCTACAATGAGCAGTTCTTC.

With regard to this clone: The junction departs from the called germline gene at one end, perhaps through a read error. The V and J genes are TRBV6-4 and TRBJ2-2; D is unresolved. The CDR3 totals 13 residues. Per the germline V gene, CDR1 is MRHNA and CDR2 is SNTAGT. The CDR3 DNA reads as TGTGCCAGCAGTGACGGCAACAACGGGGAGCTGTTTTTT. It specifies CASSDGNNGELFF.

This chain uses TRBV6-1 with TRBJ2-3; D might be TRBD1 (5 bases). V gave up 4 bases and J gave up 2 bases, with 10 bases separating them. The CDR3 is 14 amino acids. CDR1 and CDR2 (germline): MNHNS, SASEGT. In nucleotides, the CDR3 is TGTGCCAGCAGTGGGGGCCTAATCACAGATACGCAGTATTTT. As protein: CASSGGLITDTQYF.

This clone showed up just once. V usage is TRBV7-8 and J usage is TRBJ1-2; TRBD1 matches 7 bases. CDR3 length: 15 residues. Losses at the gene ends were 1 base for V and 5 bases for J; bases not matched to a gene: 7. CDR1 is SGHVS, CDR2 FQNEAQ, per germline. This CDR3 is CASSLGRDRKYGYTF. CDR3 sequence (DNA): TGTGCCAGCAGCTTAGGTCGGGACAGAAAATATGGCTACACCTTC.

This rearrangement joins TRBV5-1 to TRBJ1-1; a possible D gene is TRBD1 (6 bases). V dropped 1 base and J dropped 0 bases, with 13 bases sitting between them. The CDR3 sequence is 16 residues long. Looked up from germline, CDR1 is SGHRS and CDR2 is YFSETQ. DNA for the CDR3: TGCGCCAGCAGCTTGCTGACAGGTAGATTGAACACTGAAGCTTTCTTT. This sequence encodes CASSLLTGRLNTEAFF.

This sequence joins TRBV15 and TRBJ1-1; D not certain. The germline V gene has CDR1 LNHNV and CDR2 YYDKDF (reference sequence). Trimming took 1 base from V and 3 from J, leaving 6 bases between them. The CDR3 spans 13 residues. The CDR3 DNA reads TGTGCCACCAGCAGAGGGACTGACACTGAAGCTTTCTTT. This encodes CATSRGTDTEAFF.

The rearrangement links TRBV15 to TRBJ1-2; maybe TRBD1 (5 bases). Trimming cost V 1 base and J 8 bases, with 17 bases left between them. The CDR3 has 15 amino acids. From germline, CDR1 is LNHNV and CDR2 YYDKDF (reference sequence). CDR3 sequence reads: CATSRVGAQGRGYTF. For the CDR3, the DNA is TGTGCCACCAGCAGAGTGGGCGCGCAGGGTCGAGGCTACACCTTC.

The V and J genes are TRBV7-9 and TRBJ2-7, with 8 bases that match TRBD1. Per the germline V gene, CDR1 is SEHNR and CDR2 is FQNEAQ (reference sequence). The CDR3 runs to 15 residues. The J segment lost 3 bases and the V segment lost 5 bases, leaving 9 bases of the junction unmatched. CDR3 bases: TGTGCCAGCAGCCACGGAGCGGACAGGGACTACGAGCAGTACTTC. This sequence encodes CASSHGADRDYEQYF.

The chain has TRBV5-4 and TRBJ1-4, with 7 nucleotides matching TRBD1. Germline CDR1 SGHNT, CDR2 YYREEE (reference sequence). This CDR3 region has 14 residues. The ends lost 3 bases at V and 7 bases at J; junction bases unmatched: 6. CDR3 DNA: TGTGCCAGCAGCTCATACAGGGGAGGTGAAAAACTGTTTTTT. Amino acid sequence: CASSSYRGGEKLFF.

The chain combines TRBV6-6 with TRBJ2-2, with a weak D call TRBD1 (6 bases). The CDR3 runs 15 residues. Trimming shortened V by 6 bases and J by 0 bases, and 11 bases separated the two germline ends. Germline V lookup: CDR1 MNHNY, CDR2 SVGAGI (reference sequence). DNA for the CDR3: TGTGCCAGCAGGCCGGACAGCGCGAACACCGGGGAGCTGTTTTTT. Residues: CASRPDSANTGELFF.

This clone was found a few times. The chain couples TRBV30 to TRBJ1-1; unclear D gene. The CDR3 is 11 residues long. In germline, CDR1 is GTSNPN, CDR2 SVGIG (reference sequence). Between the trimmed V and J ends, which lost 1 base and 10 bases, there was a span of 10 bases. The DNA for the CDR3 is TGTGCCTGGAGTGCAAAAATCGGAGCTTTCTTT. As protein: CAWSAKIGAFF.

The DNA of the CDR3 is TGTGCCAGCAGTGACCGCGGGCAGGGGGACTACGAGCAGTACTTC. Amino acid sequence: CASSDRGQGDYEQYF. V usage is TRBV6-1 and J usage is TRBJ2-7, with 7 nucleotides matching TRBD1. Germline V CDR1 and CDR2: MNHNS, SASEGT. J lost 3 bases, V lost 3 bases, and 8 bases had no gene match. The CDR3 totals 15 residues.

A remark on this clone: The sample holds other DNA sequences that translate to the same CDR3. The chain carries TRBV7-9 and TRBJ1-3, with D tentatively TRBD1 (6 bases). CDR1 is SEHNR and CDR2 is FQNEAQ in the germline V gene (reference sequence). This CDR3 region has 13 residues. Trimming removed 7 bases from V and 4 bases from J, with 11 bases in between. CDR3 nucleotides: TGTGCCAGCAACAGGGCACCCGGAAACACCATATATTTT. Translation: CASNRAPGNTIYF.

This chain uses TRBV11-3 with TRBJ2-6; the D gene is possibly TRBD2 (6 bases). The CDR3 has 15 residues. Between the trimmed V and J ends, which lost 5 bases and 2 bases, there was a span of 10 bases. Germline-derived CDR1 and CDR2 are SGHNT and YENEEA. CDR3 loop: CASSRGGTGANVLTF. In DNA, the CDR3 is TGTGCCAGCAGCCGTGGGGGGACTGGGGCCAACGTCCTGACTTTC. Full variable domain (remainder filled in from reference TRBV11-3 and TRBJ2-6): EAGVVQSPRYKIIEKKQPVAFWCNPISGHNTLYWYLQNLGQGPELLIRYENEEAVDDSQLPKDRFSAERLKGVDSTLKIQPAELGDSAVYLCASSRGGTGANVLTFGAGSRLTVL.

The rearrangement joins TRBV4-3 to TRBJ2-2, with unresolved D. Germline lookup yields CDR1 LGHNA and CDR2 YSLEER. V was pared by 1 base and J by 3 bases, with 12 bases between. CDR3 size: 16 residues. The CDR3 nucleotides are TGCGCCAGCAGCCAAGGTACAGCAGAATACACCGGGGAGCTGTTTTTT. Protein product: CASSQGTAEYTGELFF.

V is TRBV19 and J is TRBJ1-5; TRBD1 is a possible D gene (5 bases). Trimming removed 3 bases from V and 7 bases from J, with 13 bases in between. This CDR3 has 14 amino acids. CDR1 and CDR2 from the germline V gene are LNHDA and SQIVND (reference sequence). For the CDR3, the DNA is TGTGCCAGTAGTATCGTACAGGCTTGGCAGCCCCAGCATTTT. Translation: CASSIVQAWQPQHF.

J is TRBJ1-2 and V is TRBV20-1; maybe TRBD1 (6 bases). Germline V gives CDR1 DFQATT, CDR2 SNEGSKA (reference sequence). The CDR3 covers 11 residues. V was trimmed by 4 bases and J by 3 bases, leaving 6 bases between them. CDR3 residues: CSATGDYGYTF. CDR3 coding DNA: TGCAGTGCTACAGGGGACTATGGCTACACCTTC.

The V and J genes are TRBV5-8 and TRBJ1-2; no clear D. The V end lost 3 bases, the J end lost 2 bases, and 8 bases lay between the germline ends. In germline, CDR1 is SGHTS, CDR2 YDEGEE. The CDR3 totals 13 residues. CDR3 protein: CASSSTRNYGYTF. CDR3 DNA sequence: TGTGCCAGCAGCTCGACAAGGAACTATGGCTACACCTTC.

The chain uses TRBV4-2 and TRBJ2-1; 8 bases agree with TRBD2. Looked up from germline, CDR1 is LGHNA and CDR2 is YNFKEQ. V trimming: 4 bases; J trimming: 5 bases; junction bases outside the gene matches: 7. The CDR3 is 15 residues long. The CDR3 region is CASSPGAGGHNEQFF. CDR3 DNA: TGTGCCAGCAGCCCAGGGGCGGGGGGCCACAATGAGCAGTTCTTC.